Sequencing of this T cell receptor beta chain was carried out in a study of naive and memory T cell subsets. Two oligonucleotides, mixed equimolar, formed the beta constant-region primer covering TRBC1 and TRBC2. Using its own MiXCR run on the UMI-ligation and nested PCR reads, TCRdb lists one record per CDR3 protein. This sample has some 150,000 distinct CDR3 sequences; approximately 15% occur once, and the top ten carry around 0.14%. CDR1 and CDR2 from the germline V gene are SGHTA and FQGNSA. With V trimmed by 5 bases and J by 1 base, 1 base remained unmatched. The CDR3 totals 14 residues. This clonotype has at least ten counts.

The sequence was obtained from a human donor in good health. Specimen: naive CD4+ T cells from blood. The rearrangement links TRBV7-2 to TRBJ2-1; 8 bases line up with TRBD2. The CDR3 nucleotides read TGTGCCAGCAGCCGGGGGGGGTCCTACAATGAGCAGTTCTTC. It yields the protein CASSRGGSYNEQFF. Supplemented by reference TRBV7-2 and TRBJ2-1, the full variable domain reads GAGVSQSPSNKVTEKGKDVELRCDPISGHTALYWYRQSLGQGLEFLIYFQGNSAPDKSGLPSDRFSAERTGGSVSTLTIQRTQQEDSAVYLCASSRGGSYNEQFFGPGTRLTVL.